This T cell receptor (beta chain) emerged from a study of PD-1 blockade in classical Hodgkin lymphoma. Study conclusions and caveats: Researchers reported that CD4+ TCR diversity, though not CD8+, rose significantly by C4D1.

This sample's time point: cycle 4 day 1 (C4D1), after less than 7 weeks of nivolumab. Each patient experienced a relapse that followed autologous stem cell transplantation, and brentuximab vedotin exposure varied. The best responses consisted of complete response, partial response or progressive disease. This clone came up once. The antigen is unknown. Only in-frame clones appear in the TCRdb table, and some are missing; sequencing was by immunoSEQ multiplex PCR. The repertoire holds under 25,000 clones, with about three quarters as singletons. Trimming removed 0 bases at V and 1 base at J, with 8 bases between. Germline V gives CDR1 SGDLS, CDR2 YYNGEE. The CDR3 covers 14 residues.

This rearrangement joins TRBV9 to TRBJ2-7, with TRBD1 as a possible D gene (5 bases). The sample here was peripheral blood mononuclear cells (PBMCs), taken before the fourth cycle of nivolumab. The origin of this receptor is a human donor with classical Hodgkin lymphoma. In DNA form, the CDR3 reads TGTGCCAGCAGCGTAGGGGGCCTTTCCTACGAGCAGTACTTC. Residues: CASSVGGLSYEQYF.